The rows below give T cell receptor beta chains drawn from one sample of a study of T cell responses to AZD1222 COVID-19 vaccine. Sequenced by immunoSEQ multiplex PCR; TCRdb stores in-frame clones only, minus some. The profile shows 100,000 to 150,000 clones, 93% of them singletons. Material: peripheral blood, obtained on day 0 of AZD1222 vaccination. The receptor set was obtained from an adult in good health. Both conserved end residues are part of each CDR3. A D gene is named only where the DNA matches it firmly. Where a row states a size, it is once, few, many or the class of an expanded clone; other rows omit it.

V,D,size,J,CDR3,DNA
TRBV27,.,.,TRBJ1-2,CASSLVGPYGYTF,TGTGCCAGCAGTTTAGTGGGCCCCTATGGCTACACCTTC
TRBV6-5,TRBD1,once,TRBJ2-3,CATRDRAYADTQYF,TGTGCCACCCGGGACAGGGCTTATGCGGATACGCAGTATTTT
TRBV3-1/TRBV3-2,.,.,TRBJ2-1,CASSPSGSGLPTNEQFF,TGTGCCAGCAGCCCGTCGGGTAGCGGATTACCTACCAATGAGCAGTTCTTC
TRBV29-1,.,once,TRBJ1-1,CSAVGMGVGTEAFF,TGCAGCGCGGTGGGGATGGGGGTAGGGACTGAAGCTTTCTTT
TRBV27,TRBD2,.,TRBJ2-2,CASRRTSVAGELFF,TGTGCCAGCAGGCGGACTAGCGTTGCCGGGGAGCTGTTTTTT
TRBV19,.,.,TRBJ1-3,CASTDGVTGNTIYF,TGTGCCAGTACCGATGGGGTGACCGGAAACACCATATATTTT
TRBV6-6,TRBD1,once,TRBJ1-5,CASRVTGGQPQHF,TGTGCCAGCAGGGTAACAGGGGGTCAGCCCCAGCATTTT
TRBV3-1/TRBV3-2,.,.,TRBJ1-2,CASSQVPDGYTF,TGTGCCAGCAGCCAAGTACCCGATGGCTACACCTTC
TRBV27,.,.,TRBJ1-5,CASNLGGEGQPQHF,TGTGCCAGCAATCTAGGAGGGGAAGGTCAGCCCCAGCATTTT
TRBV28,.,.,TRBJ1-5,CASSLRGARQPQHF,TGTGCCAGCAGTTTACGGGGGGCTCGACAGCCCCAGCATTTT
TRBV11-3,.,.,TRBJ2-2,CASSSDAAPGELFF,TGTGCCAGCAGCTCGGACGCCGCCCCCGGGGAGCTGTTTTTT
TRBV21-1,.,.,TRBJ2-2,CASSDPGLAGGRELFF,TGTGCCAGCAGTGATCCGGGACTAGCGGGAGGTAGGGAGCTGTTTTTT
TRBV29-1,TRBD2,.,TRBJ2-1,CSVDVAGHEQFF,TGCAGCGTTGACGTAGCGGGGCATGAGCAGTTCTTC
TRBV15,.,.,TRBJ1-5,CATSKTTGENQPQHF,TGTGCCACCAGCAAGACGACAGGAGAGAATCAGCCCCAGCATTTT
TRBV19,.,.,TRBJ1-5,CASSMPGHNQPQHF,TGTGCCAGTAGTATGCCGGGACACAATCAGCCCCAGCATTTT
TRBV6-6,.,.,TRBJ2-2,CASSYTDTGELFF,TGTGCCAGCAGTTATACGGACACCGGGGAGCTGTTTTTT
TRBV6-2/TRBV6-3,.,.,TRBJ2-5,CASSWAPQETQYF,TGTGCCAGCAGTTGGGCTCCCCAAGAGACCCAGTACTTC
TRBV14,.,.,TRBJ2-2,CASSRWTSAGELFF,TGTGCCAGCAGCCGATGGACGAGCGCCGGGGAGCTGTTTTTT
TRBV4-1,.,.,TRBJ2-1,CASSHRDEPPNEQFF,TGCGCCAGCAGCCACCGGGACGAACCCCCCAATGAGCAGTTCTTC
TRBV19,TRBD1,.,TRBJ1-5,CASSIGLWVTGGQPQHF,TGTGCCAGTAGTATAGGCTTGTGGGTGACAGGGGGACAGCCCCAGCATTTT
TRBV30,.,.,TRBJ1-1,CAWRVRATEAFF,TGTGCCTGGAGGGTCAGGGCAACTGAAGCTTTCTTT
TRBV9,TRBD1,.,TRBJ1-5,CASSLGQGGPQHF,TGTGCCAGCAGCCTCGGACAGGGCGGGCCCCAGCATTTT
TRBV9,.,few,TRBJ2-1,CASSVGSEQFF,TGTGCCAGCAGCGTTGGGAGCGAGCAGTTCTTC
TRBV19,.,.,TRBJ2-3,CASSIGQGQFTDTQYF,TGTGCCAGTAGTATCGGCCAGGGTCAATTCACAGATACGCAGTATTTT
TRBV25-1,TRBD1,.,TRBJ1-6,CASSGPGQGDSPLHF,TGTGCCAGCAGTGGACCGGGACAGGGGGATTCACCCCTCCACTTT
TRBV29-1,.,.,TRBJ2-7,CSVSYAGNTYEQYF,TGCAGCGTGTCGTATGCAGGGAATACCTACGAGCAGTACTTC
TRBV5-6,.,.,TRBJ2-7,CASSLGQSYEQYF,TGTGCCAGCAGCCTTGGACAGTCCTACGAGCAGTACTTC
TRBV5-6,.,.,TRBJ2-4,CASSTDTGEEYF,TGTGCCAGCAGCACTGACACCGGTGAAGAGTACTTC
TRBV6-7,.,.,TRBJ2-6,CASSFPPALGGRRRSSSGANVLTF,TGTGCCAGCAGTTTTCCGCCCGCCTTAGGAGGGCGCCGCCGTTCCAGCTCTGGGGCCAACGTCCTGACTTTC
TRBV28,TRBD2,.,TRBJ2-7,CASSSPQGERDYEQYF,TGTGCCAGCAGTTCACCCCAAGGGGAGCGGGACTACGAGCAGTACTTC
TRBV19,.,.,TRBJ1-3,CASRKTRGSGTIYF,TGTGCCAGCAGGAAGACGCGGGGGAGCGGCACCATATATTTT
TRBV30,TRBD2,.,TRBJ2-1,CAWSVTGGEFF,TGTGCCTGGAGTGTAACGGGGGGGGAGTTCTTC
TRBV2,TRBD1,once,TRBJ1-2,CASISGTAPYGYTF,TGTGCCAGTATCTCCGGGACAGCTCCCTATGGCTACACCTTC
TRBV19,.,.,TRBJ2-7,CASSHGSYEQYF,TGTGCCAGTAGCCACGGCTCCTACGAGCAGTACTTC
TRBV5-1,TRBD1,few,TRBJ1-2,CASSFEDRGDGYTF,TGCGCCAGCAGCTTTGAGGACAGGGGAGATGGCTACACCTTC
TRBV5-4,TRBD2,.,TRBJ2-1,CASRDGTSRLYNEQFF,TGTGCCAGCAGGGACGGGACTAGCCGCCTCTACAATGAGCAGTTCTTC
TRBV15,.,.,TRBJ2-2,CATSRDRAMNTGELFF,TGTGCCACCAGCAGAGACAGGGCTATGAACACCGGGGAGCTGTTTTTT
TRBV19,.,.,TRBJ2-7,CASSIEHRPAPYEQYF,TGTGCCAGTAGTATAGAGCACCGGCCGGCCCCCTACGAGCAGTACTTC
TRBV19,.,.,TRBJ1-1,CASSAEGVTTMNTEAFF,TGTGCCAGTAGTGCTGAGGGGGTAACTACCATGAACACTGAAGCTTTCTTT
TRBV5-1,.,.,TRBJ2-1,CASSNDGSSYNEQFF,TGCGCCAGCAGCAACGACGGAAGCTCCTACAATGAGCAGTTCTTC
TRBV28,TRBD1,once,TRBJ2-1,CASSTGQARSYNEQFF,TGTGCCAGCAGCACCGGACAGGCTCGTTCCTACAATGAGCAGTTCTTC